The clone carrying this T cell receptor (beta chain) occurred many times. Time point reported: patch test 3, about 24 weeks after DPC sensitization. Indicated treatment: therapeutic diphenylcyclopropenone sensitization with weekly scalp DPC. People who gave samples had alopecia, were 18 to 70 years old, and were suitable for DPC. The record originates from a study of human T cells and chemical hapten exposure. Whole-study context: Patients' scalps got diphenylcyclopropenone weekly throughout the approximately 24-week study. Small discrepancies in pooled library volume mainly accounted for the varying TCR yields per sample. Patients, chiefly female, had alopecia areata, totalis or universalis.

TCRdb ran MiXCR on the RACE reads and lists one entry per CDR3 protein. The table shows approximately 86,000 distinct CDR3 sequences, with roughly a tenth occurring only once. Unmatched junction bases numbered 13, after V lost 0 bases and J lost 2 bases. Germline CDR1 reads DFQATT; CDR2 reads SNEGSKA (reference sequence). This CDR3 region has 19 residues. The sequencing used whole blood, collected in connection with sensitization to the hapten diphenylcyclopropenone (DPC). This rearrangement joins TRBV20-1 to TRBJ2-5; 12 bases match TRBD1. The TCR comes from a woman aged 25 to 39 with alopecia areata. Some clones in this sample may be carry-over from other donors' samples. Here the CDR3 reads CSARDVGQGAVGPQETQYF. CDR3 DNA: TGCAGTGCTAGAGATGTGGGACAGGGGGCCGTCGGACCTCAAGAGACCCAGTACTTC.